The source of this T cell receptor beta chain is a study of vaccination and CD4 T cells after COVID-19. The time point here: late sampling 161 to 241 days after vaccination in a few convalescent patients. Trimming took 3 bases from V and 4 from J; bases not matched to a gene: 7. Germline CDR1 and CDR2: SGHNT and YYREEE (reference sequence). The CDR3 is 15 residues long. Each CDR3 protein gets one entry after TCRdb re-called the PCR reads with MiXCR. The sample yields tens of thousands of distinct CDR3 sequences, about 46% seen once. This receptor was obtained from a human donor who had recovered from COVID-19. The material was CD4+ T cells from blood, obtained about 7 months after SARS-CoV-2 vaccination. The chain employs TRBV5-4 and TRBJ2-5, with 9 bases matching TRBD1. The DNA of the CDR3 is TGTGCCAGCAGCTGGCCGGGACAGGGAATAGAGACCCAGTACTTC. The encoded protein is CASSWPGQGIETQYF.